The text below deals with one TCR beta chain. Its antigen specificity is not known. Per-nucleotide qualities are absent, and no much larger clonotype sits a single base away. The record originates from a study of blood T cells in healthy people across ages (dated by TCRdb to 2015 to 2017). In the study overall: In model experiments, template switching captured about one uniquely barcoded TCR beta cDNA molecule for every two T cells. Age-related changes in TCR beta repertoire diversity were measured in the study by deep sequencing normalized with unique cDNA molecular identifiers. Donors were grouped into four age groups: young (average approximately 15 years), middle-aged (about 40), aged (roughly 62) and long-lived (over 80). Donors of different ages were randomly distributed across sequencing lanes to avoid experimental bias. The study analyzed two additional independent replicas of 1 million unique cDNA reads from the same blood draw for two donors, one aged 18 to 30 and one aged 80 or older. What the work shows at the level of the full study, not this receptor alone: Compared with the aged group, more naive CD4+ T cells, fewer expanded clones and increased TCR diversity were shown by the long-lived group, suggesting age selection. Estimates of total diversity based on one million sequenced T cells were regarded as lower bounds and as underestimates. Conclusive comparison of naive and antigen-experienced compartments was prevented by the profiling of bulk unsorted PBMCs. As age increased, observed TCR beta diversity per million T cells dropped in a roughly linear way, and a significant reduction was already evident by age about 40. The CMV infection status of donors was not known, potentially confounding age-related changes in expanded clonotypes. Observed TCR beta diversity correlated strongly with the percentage of naive T cells measured by flow cytometry.

The roughly 39 donors, aged 6 to 90 years, were systemically healthy Caucasian individuals from Russia. Each donor gave about 11 milliliters of peripheral blood, drawn into EDTA-treated Vacutainer tubes. Ficoll-Paque density-gradient centrifugation was used to isolate PBMCs, with at least 6.5 million per sample. Total RNA, at least 6 micrograms per sample, was extracted from PBMCs with Trizol reagent. For every donor, flow cytometry on a PBMC aliquot measured the percentage of naive CD45RAhigh/CD27high T cells. The germline V gene sets CDR1 to LGHNA and CDR2 to YNFKEQ. Counted from cysteine to phenylalanine, this CDR3 has 16 amino acids. CDR3 DNA only is kept here, 48 bases in frame from base 1. At the junction V is shortened by 4 bases and J by 2 bases; bases outside the gene matches: 5. Library preparation employed 5' RACE. Sequencing relied on an Illumina HiSeq 2500. A second PCR of about 7 to 12 cycles was run with a J-beta primer mix and a sample-barcoded 5' primer. Each TCR beta cDNA molecule received a unique molecular identifier from a template-switch 5' adaptor carrying 12 random nucleotides. Each sample yielded at least 3 million CDR3-containing paired-end reads. All of the RNA was converted into first-strand cDNA using the Mint cDNA synthesis kit, with a TRBC-specific oligonucleotide serving as the primer. Following uracil-DNA glycosylase treatment, a first 18-cycle PCR with universal primers M1SS and BC2_uni_R was performed on all cDNA. In the authors' own workflow: For normalization, 1 million high-quality reads, each with a distinct molecular identifier, were randomly selected from each sample. Instead of being binned into consensus sequences, reads with shared molecular identifiers were discarded. MiTCR, run with a Q25 quality threshold and the strictest error-elimination algorithm, handled CDR3 identification, clonotype clustering and error correction. A nonparametric unseen species model using Euler transformation provided a lower-bound estimate of total TCR beta diversity. TCRdb passed the public sequencing reads through fastp at Q25 and MiXCR, retaining productive beta sequences. Every distinct CDR3 protein forms one entry, paired with its most common genes and DNA. The V and J calls follow TCRdb's processing rather than the paper's. The sample table records around 1.7 million distinct CDR3 sequences; approximately 30% of these occur just once. The ten most abundant clones make up around 7.7% of the sample.

The specimen was blood. This receptor was taken from a woman in her twenties or thirties in good health. The V gene is TRBV4-2 and the J gene is TRBJ2-3; the junction holds 11 bases that match TRBD2. The nucleotides are TGTGCCAGCAGCCTGGGACTAGCGGACAACACAGATACGCAGTATTTT. This codes for CASSLGLADNTDTQYF.